This section outlines one T cell receptor (beta chain) sequence together with its context. No cognate antigen has been identified for it. Per-nucleotide qualities are absent, and no much larger clonotype sits a single base away. The data are from a study of blood T cell repertoires in COVID-19 (TCRdb year 2020). About the full investigation: Collaborator samples came from the United States, Italy and Spain and covered acute and convalescent phases of COVID-19. The repertoires were made available in a free public database intended to serve as a resource for research on the immune response to SARS-CoV-2. Samples were obtained from the ongoing ImmuneRACE study (first 160 participants) and from about 1,300 subjects provided by 6 global collaborators. Where available, HLA class I and class II types were obtained from metadata supplied by the sample provider rather than from assay-based typing. Deeply sampled blood TCRbeta repertoires from subjects exposed to, actively infected with, or recovered from COVID-19 were included in the dataset. The material from the prospective study consisted of cDNA or gDNA derived from T cells, B-cell-depleted T cells, or PBMCs. A de-identified subject ID, COVID-19 status, age in years and sex were almost always included in the sample metadata.

According to the germline V gene, CDR1 reads MGHRA and CDR2 reads YSYEKL. V is pruned by 4 bases and J by 3 bases, leaving 7 bases of the junction without a gene match. From its cysteine to its phenylalanine, the CDR3 spans 15 amino acids. Only the CDR3 region is kept as DNA, spanning 45 bases read in frame from base 1. TCRbeta CDR3 regions were amplified from genomic DNA by means of the immunoSEQ Assay, a bias-controlled multiplex PCR. As for the authors' bioinformatics: The number of nucleated cells in each sample was estimated from the amplification of reference gene primers within the assay. Sequence reads were collapsed and filtered to measure the absolute abundance of every unique TCRbeta CDR3 rearrangement. For each sample, productive Simpson clonality was calculated by taking the square root of Simpson's diversity index across productive rearrangements. The source is immuneACCESS, and TCRdb retained only in-frame sequences with V and J called. Part of the clones is not carried over; for the studies checked, unresolved V genes explain less than half of this, and the remainder is unexplained. V and J calls and clone size follow that table, whereas D and trimming were derived from the DNA. The sample table records fewer than 350,000 clones; about 86% of these occur just once. The ten top clones hold 12% of the sample.

Study-wide findings and limitations: Clinical and demographic metadata were provided uncurated, with the amount varying by source and participant.

At one collaborating source in Seattle, patients were enrolled during active infection and were followed longitudinally through the course of disease. The collaborating institutions used their own protocols to collect whole blood in K2EDTA tubes. Collaborator samples were shipped for TCRbeta analysis as frozen whole blood, isolated PBMCs, or DNA extracted from either sample type. Sequenced sample: peripheral blood. This clonotype was sampled from a woman aged 25 to 45 with COVID-19, enrolled during active disease. The receptor chain draws on TRBV4-1 and TRBJ1-2, and TRBD1 aligns with 8 junction nucleotides. In nucleotides, the sequence is TGCGCCAGCAGCCGATCGGACAGGGAGCACTATGGCTACACCTTC. Its product reads: CASSRSDREHYGYTF.